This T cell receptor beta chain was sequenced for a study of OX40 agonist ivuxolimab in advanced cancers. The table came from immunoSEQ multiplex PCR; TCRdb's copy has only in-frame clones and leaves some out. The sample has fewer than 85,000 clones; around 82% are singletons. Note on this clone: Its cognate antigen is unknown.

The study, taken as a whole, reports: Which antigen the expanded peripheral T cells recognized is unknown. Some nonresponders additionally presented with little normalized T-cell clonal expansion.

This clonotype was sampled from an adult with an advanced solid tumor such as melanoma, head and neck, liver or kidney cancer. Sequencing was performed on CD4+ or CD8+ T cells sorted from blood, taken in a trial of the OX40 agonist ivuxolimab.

This chain's CDR3 is CASRALQVNEQYF. The CDR3 region has the DNA TGTGCCAGCAGGGCACTCCAGGTTAACGAGCAGTACTTC. The chain is built from TRBV6-1 and TRBJ2-7; D not resolved. V gave up 6 bases and J gave up 5 bases, with 14 bases separating them. This CDR3 comprises 13 residues. CDR1 and CDR2 from the germline V gene are MNHNS and SASEGT.